This TCR beta chain emerged from a study of blood T cell repertoires in COVID-19. Trimming took off 4 bases at V and 0 bases at J, with 10 bases between the two ends. The CDR3 covers 15 residues. Germline CDR1 reads SGHDN; CDR2 reads FVKESK. Method: immunoSEQ multiplex PCR; TCRdb's copy keeps in-frame clones and lacks some. The repertoire holds under 100,000 clones, with around 87% as singletons. The V gene is TRBV14, the J gene TRBJ1-3; the D is unclear. The sequencing input was peripheral blood. The sequence was obtained from a human donor in a cohort sampled during active COVID-19. CDR3 sequence reads: CASSRTASSGNTIYF. The CDR3 bases are TGTGCCAGCAGCCGGACTGCTAGCTCTGGAAACACCATATATTTT.